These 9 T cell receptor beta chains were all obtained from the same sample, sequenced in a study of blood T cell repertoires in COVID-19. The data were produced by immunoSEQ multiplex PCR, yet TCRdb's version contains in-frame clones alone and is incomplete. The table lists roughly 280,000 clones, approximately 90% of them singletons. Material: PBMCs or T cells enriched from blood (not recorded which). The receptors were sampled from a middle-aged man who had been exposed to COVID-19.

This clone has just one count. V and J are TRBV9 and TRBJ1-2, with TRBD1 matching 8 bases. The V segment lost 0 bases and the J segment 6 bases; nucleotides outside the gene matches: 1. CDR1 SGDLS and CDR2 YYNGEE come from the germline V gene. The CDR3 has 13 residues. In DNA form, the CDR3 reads TGTGCCAGCAGCGTAGACAGGGGGAATGGCTACACCTTC. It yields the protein CASSVDRGNGYTF.

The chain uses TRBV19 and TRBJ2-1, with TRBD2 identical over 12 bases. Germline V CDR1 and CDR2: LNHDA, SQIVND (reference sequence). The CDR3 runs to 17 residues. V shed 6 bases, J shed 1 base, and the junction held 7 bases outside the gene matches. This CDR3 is CASRGLTSGSSYNEQFF. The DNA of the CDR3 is TGTGCCAGTAGGGGCTTGACTAGCGGGAGTTCCTACAATGAGCAGTTCTTC.

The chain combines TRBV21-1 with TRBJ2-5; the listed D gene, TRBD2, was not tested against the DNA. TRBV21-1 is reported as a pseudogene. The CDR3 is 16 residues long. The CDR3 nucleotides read TGTGCCAGCAGCAAAGACGAGCGGGAGGGTGGGTGGACCCAGTACTTC. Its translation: CASSKDEREGGWTQYF.

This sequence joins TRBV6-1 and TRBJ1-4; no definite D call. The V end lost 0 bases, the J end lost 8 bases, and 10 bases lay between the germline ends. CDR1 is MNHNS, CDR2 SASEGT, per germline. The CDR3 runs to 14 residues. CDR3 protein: CASSEAAEVEKLFF. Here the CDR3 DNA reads TGTGCCAGCAGTGAAGCGGCAGAGGTGGAAAAACTGTTTTTT.

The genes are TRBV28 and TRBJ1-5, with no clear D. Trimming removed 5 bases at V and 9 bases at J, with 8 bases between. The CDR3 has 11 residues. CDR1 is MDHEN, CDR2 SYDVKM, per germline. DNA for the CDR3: TGTGCCAGCAGTCTACCGGGGCCCCAGCATTTT. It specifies CASSLPGPQHF.

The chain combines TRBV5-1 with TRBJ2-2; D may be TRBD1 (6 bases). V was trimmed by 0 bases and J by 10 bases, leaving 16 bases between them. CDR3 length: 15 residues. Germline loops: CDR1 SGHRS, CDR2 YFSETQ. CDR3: CASSLAYRVDEELFF. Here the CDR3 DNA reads TGCGCCAGCAGCTTGGCTTACAGGGTGGATGAGGAGCTGTTTTTT.

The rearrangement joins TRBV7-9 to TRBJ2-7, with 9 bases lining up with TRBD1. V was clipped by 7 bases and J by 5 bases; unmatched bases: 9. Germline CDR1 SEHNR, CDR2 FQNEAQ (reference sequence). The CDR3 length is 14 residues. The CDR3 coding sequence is TGTGCCAGCAACTTGGGACAGGGATTCGACGAGCAGTACTTC. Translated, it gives CASNLGQGFDEQYF.

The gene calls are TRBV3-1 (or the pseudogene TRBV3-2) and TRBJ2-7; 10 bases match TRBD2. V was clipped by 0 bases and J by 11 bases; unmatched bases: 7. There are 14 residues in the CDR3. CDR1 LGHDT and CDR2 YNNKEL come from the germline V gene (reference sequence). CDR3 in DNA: TGTGCCAGCAGCCAAGATCCAGGGACTAGCGAAAAGTACTTC. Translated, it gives CASSQDPGTSEKYF.

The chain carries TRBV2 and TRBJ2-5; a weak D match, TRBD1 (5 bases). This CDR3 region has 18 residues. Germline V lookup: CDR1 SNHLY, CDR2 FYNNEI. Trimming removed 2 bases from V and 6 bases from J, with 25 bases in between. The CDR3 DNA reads TGTGCCAGCAGTGAAATGGCTAATAGGGGCGCGAGCGAGAAGACCCAGTACTTC. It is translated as CASSEMANRGASEKTQYF.